Presented here are 9 T cell receptor beta chains from one specimen sequenced in a study of CD8 T cells in ankylosing spondylitis (dated 2017 in TCRdb). The library relied on 5' RACE. Sequencer: Illumina HiSeq 2500. TCRdb redid the processing of the public reads, applying fastp at Q25 and MiXCR, and retained in-frame beta chains. Identical CDR3 protein sequences are pooled into one entry, listed with their most common genes and DNA. The sample table shows some 150,000 distinct CDR3 sequences, and under 45% are seen once. Nearly 15% of the sample is taken by the ten largest. Sequences were obtained from synovial fluid, either unsorted or a sorted T cell fraction (not recorded which). These receptors all stem from a male donor with ankylosing spondylitis.

The table lists this clonotype with a few counts. This sequence joins TRBV6-1 and TRBJ1-6, with 9 nucleotides matching TRBD1. The CDR3 runs 15 residues. Germline values: CDR1 MNHNS, CDR2 SASEGT. V lost 4 bases, J lost 6 bases, and 4 bases stayed unmatched. CDR3 sequence: CASSARTGANSPLHF. The CDR3 DNA reads as TGTGCCAGCAGTGCTCGGACAGGGGCTAATTCACCCCTCCACTTT.

The table lists this clonotype with a few counts. The rearrangement links TRBV12-3 or TRBV12-4 to TRBJ2-3, with D tentatively TRBD1 (5 bases). This CDR3 is built from 13 residues. V was cut by 6 bases and J by 10 bases, with 17 bases left in between. This chain's CDR3 is CASSLGALQAQYF. The CDR3 nucleotides read TGTGCCAGCAGCCTTGGGGCGCTTCAGGCGCAGTATTTT.

The rearrangement links TRBV12-3 or TRBV12-4 to TRBJ2-5; 7 bases line up with TRBD2. The trim removed 3 bases at V and 3 bases at J, leaving 7 bases unmatched. CDR3 size: 15 residues. The chain's CDR3 is CASSFGAGFEETQYF. The CDR3 nucleotides read TGTGCCAGCAGTTTTGGAGCGGGATTTGAAGAGACCCAGTACTTC.

This clonotype was counted a few times. The V gene is TRBV7-6, the J gene TRBJ2-1, with 10 bases that match TRBD2. This CDR3 spans 18 amino acids. V shed 1 base, J shed 3 bases, and the junction held 9 bases outside the gene matches. Germline V gene lookup returns CDR1 SGHVS and CDR2 FNYEAQ. The CDR3 spells CASSLGLAGELVYNEQFF. The CDR3 DNA reads TGTGCCAGCAGCTTAGGGCTAGCGGGAGAGCTTGTCTACAATGAGCAGTTCTTC.

The J gene is TRBJ1-1, the V gene TRBV5-1; D may be TRBD1 (6 bases). The CDR3 covers 14 residues. The V end lost 4 bases, the J end lost 4 bases, and 14 bases lay between the germline ends. The germline CDR1 and CDR2 sequences are SGHRS and YFSETQ. The CDR3 nucleotides read TGCGCCAGCAGCCATCTCCGGGGGCCCACTGAAGCTTTCTTT. As protein: CASSHLRGPTEAFF.

The rearrangement uses TRBV5-8 and TRBJ2-1, with D possibly being TRBD2 (5 bases). CDR1 is SGHTS, CDR2 YDEGEE, per germline. V was shortened by 1 base and J by 1 base, with 6 bases between the two germline ends. The CDR3 sequence is 14 residues long. The CDR3 DNA follows: TGTGCCAGCAGCTTGCAGCGGTCCTACAATGAGCAGTTCTTC. Protein: CASSLQRSYNEQFF.

A few counts support this clonotype. The chain uses TRBV7-9 and TRBJ2-7, with D perhaps assigned TRBD1 or TRBD2 (5 bases each). CDR1 is SEHNR and CDR2 is FQNEAQ in the germline V gene (reference sequence). The CDR3 spans 14 residues. Trimming stripped 1 base from V and 5 bases from J, with 12 bases between. CDR3 sequence reads: CASSLVGLGDEQYF. Here the CDR3 DNA reads TGTGCCAGCAGCTTAGTTGGGCTGGGGGACGAGCAGTACTTC.

The chain combines TRBV28 with TRBJ2-5, with 8 bases that match TRBD1. CDR3 size: 15 residues. V lost 1 base, J lost 3 bases, and 4 bases stayed unmatched. The V gene's germline CDR1 is MDHEN and CDR2 SYDVKM. The CDR3 reads CASSLFAGGEETQYF. The CDR3 bases are TGTGCCAGCAGTTTATTTGCAGGGGGCGAAGAGACCCAGTACTTC. The full variable domain, with the rest looked up from reference TRBV28 and TRBJ2-5, is DVKVTQSSRYLVKRTGEKVFLECVQDMDHENMFWYRQDPGLGLRLIYFSYDVKMKEKGDIPEGYSVSREKKERFSLILESASTNQTSMYLCASSLFAGGEETQYFGPGTRLLVL.

This clonotype has at least ten counts. The rearrangement joins TRBV20-1 to TRBJ2-5; 7 bases match TRBD1. Germline V lookup: CDR1 DFQATT, CDR2 SNEGSKA (reference sequence). The CDR3 totals 14 residues. V shed 1 base, J shed 3 bases, and the junction held 5 bases outside the gene matches. The CDR3 nucleotides read TGCAGTGCTAGAGGGGACAGCCAAGAAGAGACCCAGTACTTC. Its protein product is CSARGDSQEETQYF.